The 9 T cell receptor beta chains in this list originate from one sample, sequenced in a study of radiation and T cells in renal cell carcinoma. The table came from immunoSEQ multiplex PCR; TCRdb's copy has only in-frame clones and leaves some out. The sample consists of 100,000 to 150,000 clones, 80% to 85% of them appearing once. The time point here: baseline pretreatment blood. Treatment noted: 15 Gy SBRT to primary tumor, nephrectomy 4 weeks later. The source material was blood, sampled from a patient whose treatment included radiotherapy and nephrectomy. The receptors were gathered from a woman aged 60-75 years with renal cell carcinoma.

V and J are TRBV28 and TRBJ1-3, with unresolved D. The V gene's germline CDR1 is MDHEN and CDR2 SYDVKM. Trimming took off 3 bases at V and 4 bases at J, with 7 bases between the two ends. The CDR3 runs 13 residues. The CDR3 DNA is TGTGCCAGCAGTTTCACGCAGGGAAACACCATATATTTT. Residues: CASSFTQGNTIYF.

The chain joins TRBV7-9 to TRBJ2-1; D gene uncertain. This CDR3 is built from 12 residues. V was pared by 2 bases and J by 10 bases, with 9 bases between. The germline CDR1 and CDR2 sequences are SEHNR and FQNEAQ (reference sequence). CDR3 nucleotide sequence: TGTGCCAGCAGCTTATGGTATGGGGAGCAGTTCTTC. This encodes CASSLWYGEQFF.

The gene calls are TRBV4-2 and TRBJ2-7; D not resolved. Germline V gene data show CDR1 as LGHNA and CDR2 as YNFKEQ. V was shortened by 4 bases and J by 4 bases, with 14 bases between the two germline ends. The length of the CDR3 is 14 residues. CDR3 sequence: CASSLYPETYEQYF. The CDR3, as DNA: TGTGCCAGCAGCCTCTATCCAGAAACTTACGAGCAGTACTTC.

This chain connects TRBV27 to TRBJ1-5; possible D gene TRBD1, 6 bases. The CDR3 spans 14 residues. With 3 bases removed from V and 4 bases from J, the gap between germline ends came to 10 bases. Germline CDR1 is MNHEY and CDR2 is SMNVEV (reference sequence). Here the CDR3 DNA reads TGTGCCAGCAGTTTTTCTACAGGGAATCAGCCCCAGCATTTT. This translates into CASSFSTGNQPQHF.

The chain couples TRBV27 to TRBJ2-1; 14 bases map to TRBD2. V lost 6 bases to trimming and J lost 5 bases; unmatched junction nucleotides: 6. The germline CDR1 and CDR2 sequences are MNHEY and SMNVEV (reference sequence). The CDR3 sequence is 16 residues long. CDR3: CASSRGLAGVDNEQFF. In nucleotides, the CDR3 is TGTGCCAGCAGCAGGGGACTAGCGGGAGTTGACAATGAGCAGTTCTTC.

V usage is TRBV30 and J usage is TRBJ1-2; no reliable D call. Germline CDR1 is GTSNPN and CDR2 is SVGIG (reference sequence). CDR3 length equals 11 residues. Trimming took 3 bases from V and 8 from J, leaving 10 bases between them. CDR3 loop: CAWRWDSGYTF. The CDR3 DNA is TGTGCCTGGAGATGGGATTCGGGCTACACCTTC. The full variable domain, its missing parts supplied by reference TRBV30 and TRBJ1-2, is SQTIHQWPATLVQPVGSPLSLECTVEGTSNPNLYWYRQAAGRGLQLLFYSVGIGQISSEVPQNLSASRPQDRQFILSSKKLLLSDSGFYLCAWRWDSGYTFGSGTRLTVV.

V usage is TRBV10-1 and J usage is TRBJ2-7; 11 nucleotides align to TRBD1. V shed 9 bases and J 5 bases; nucleotides not matched to a gene: 6. The CDR3 contains 13 residues. CDR1 is WNHNN, CDR2 SYGVQD, per germline (reference sequence). The CDR3 is CASGQGAPDEQYF. In DNA form, the CDR3 reads TGCGCCAGTGGACAGGGGGCTCCGGACGAGCAGTACTTC.

The CDR3 is CASSQDWTPDEKLFF. The CDR3 DNA follows: TGTGCCAGCAGCCAGGACTGGACCCCGGATGAAAAACTGTTTTTT. The chain uses TRBV7-9 and TRBJ1-4; no reliable D call. The CDR3 contains 15 residues. CDR1 SEHNR and CDR2 FQNEAQ come from the germline V gene (reference sequence). The germline V and J ends were trimmed by 5 bases and 6 bases, with 16 bases remaining between them.

The rearrangement uses TRBV7-2 and TRBJ2-2; tentative D call: TRBD1 (6 bases). CDR3 length: 16 amino acids. Trimming left V 5 bases short and J 4 bases short, with 17 bases between. CDR1 SGHTA and CDR2 FQGNSA come from the germline V gene. CDR3 DNA: TGTGCCAGCAGCGCCAGCGCCGGACAGAGCACCGGGGAGCTGTTTTTT. This sequence encodes CASSASAGQSTGELFF. The full variable domain, its missing parts supplied by reference TRBV7-2 and TRBJ2-2, is GAGVSQSPSNKVTEKGKDVELRCDPISGHTALYWYRQSLGQGLEFLIYFQGNSAPDKSGLPSDRFSAERTGGSVSTLTIQRTQQEDSAVYLCASSASAGQSTGELFFGEGSRLTVL.